Sequencing of this T cell receptor beta chain was carried out in a study of post-analysis software for immune sequencing data. General study points: In patients, TRBV5-6, TRBV5-1 and TRBV20-1 belonged to five TRBV segments found more frequently than in controls. Patients with multiple sclerosis recorded significantly lower normalized Chao1 diversity than controls, the study found.

This clonotype was recorded many times. Antigen unknown. cDNA libraries for TCR beta contained unique molecular identifiers. TCRdb recomputed calls from the PCR reads with MiXCR, one row per CDR3 protein. The sample has roughly 730,000 distinct CDR3 sequences; about 27% are singletons. V was trimmed by 4 bases and J by 10 bases, leaving 5 bases between them. Germline values: CDR1 SNHLY, CDR2 FYNNEI. This CDR3 has 10 amino acids. The sequence came from a girl between 5 and 17 years old with multiple sclerosis. The material sequenced was blood. The J gene is TRBJ2-1, the V gene TRBV2; D gene unclear. CDR3 nucleotides: TGTGCCAGCAGTGGTGGGGAGCAGTTCTTC. It translates to CASSGGEQFF.